This is a list of T cell receptor beta chains from one sample in a study of T cell responses to AZD1222 COVID-19 vaccine. Using immunoSEQ multiplex PCR, the repertoire was profiled, and TCRdb retains in-frame clones only, with some absent. The sample includes 130,000 or so clones, about nine tenths of them seen just once. Sequencing used peripheral blood, obtained on day 0 of AZD1222 vaccination. The receptors stem from an adult in good health. Each CDR3 is given with its conserved first and last residue. The D gene is left open where the match is weak. Some rows mark clone size as missing; the rest say once, few, many or name a class of expanded clone.

d_gene	j_gene	abundance	v_gene	CDR3nt	CDR3aa
.	TRBJ1-6	.	TRBV28	TGTGCCAGCAGTTTTTTTTCGGGACGAAATAATTCACCCCTCCACTTT	CASSFFSGRNNSPLHF
TRBD1	TRBJ1-6	.	TRBV2	TGTGCCAGCAGTTCAGGGGGCCGTGATTCACCCCTCCACTTT	CASSSGGRDSPLHF
.	TRBJ2-1	.	TRBV6-5	TGTGCCAGCACCCGAGGGAATCAGCAGTTCTTC	CASTRGNQQFF
.	TRBJ2-6	.	TRBV9	TGTGCCAGCAAGAGGGCAGGCAGCCCCTCTGGGGCCAACGTCCTGACTTTC	CASKRAGSPSGANVLTF
TRBD2	TRBJ2-1	few	TRBV4-2	TGTGCCAGCAGCCCACGGACTAGCGGGAGTTCTAGTGAGCAGTTCTTC	CASSPRTSGSSSEQFF
TRBD2	TRBJ2-3	.	TRBV2	TGTGCCAGCAGTAGGACTAGAGAGGGTACGCAGTATTTT	CASSRTREGTQYF
TRBD2	TRBJ2-7	.	TRBV6-5	TGTGCCAGCACCTCACAACTAGCGACCGAGCAGTACTTC	CASTSQLATEQYF
.	TRBJ1-5	.	TRBV2	TGTGCCAGCAGTGGTGAGGGAAGTATCTATCAGCCCCAGCATTTT	CASSGEGSIYQPQHF
TRBD1	TRBJ2-2	once	TRBV6-6	TGTGCCAGCAAGAGACGGGGACAGGGGGATGCCGGGGAGCTGTTTTTT	CASKRRGQGDAGELFF
.	TRBJ1-5	.	TRBV6-5	TGTGCCGGGGGGCGTCAGCCCCAGCATTTT	CAGGRQPQHF
.	TRBJ2-3	once	TRBV3-1/TRBV3-2	TGTGCCAGCAGCTCTTCTGGGACTAGCACAGATACGCAGTATTTT	CASSSSGTSTDTQYF
.	TRBJ1-3	.	TRBV28	TGTGCCAGCAGACAACAGGGCCTTGGAAACACCATATATTTT	CASRQQGLGNTIYF
.	TRBJ2-6	.	TRBV5-1	TGCGCCAGCAGCTTGTATTCTGGGGCCAACGTCCTGACTTTC	CASSLYSGANVLTF
.	TRBJ1-2	.	TRBV18	TGTGCCAGCTCACCACCAACCACAGGGTGGGATGGCTACACCTTC	CASSPPTTGWDGYTF